These 11 T cell receptor beta chains share one sample of origin, sequenced in a study of graft-versus-host responses after intestinal transplantation. Here immunoSEQ multiplex PCR was the method, and the copy in TCRdb shows in-frame clones only, minus some. The table has 12,000 to 15,000 clones, 25% to 35% seen once; the top ten hold about 3.9%. Sequencing used alloreactive CD4+ T cells from a mixed lymphocyte reaction culture, obtained before intestinal transplant. Subset specified: CFSE-low proliferating T cells sorted from roughly 6-day pre-transplant mixed lymphocyte reaction (GvH or HvG direction). These receptors all stem from a human patient who received an intestinal transplant.

This clone counts as medium-sized (0.01 to 0.1%). The V call is TRBV14, the J call TRBJ2-1; 8 bases align to TRBD2. The trim removed 6 bases at V and 3 bases at J, leaving 7 bases unmatched. Germline V CDR1 and CDR2: SGHDN, FVKESK. The CDR3 length is 15 residues. CDR3 protein: CASSQTSARYNEQFF. CDR3 DNA: TGTGCCAGCAGTCAGACTAGCGCACGCTACAATGAGCAGTTCTTC.

This clone was seen more than once but under ten times. DNA for the CDR3: TGTGCCAGCAGCGCATGGGCAACAACTAATGAAAAACTGTTTTTT. Protein sequence: CASSAWATTNEKLFF. This rearrangement joins TRBV7-9 to TRBJ1-4, with D uncertain. Trimming shortened V by 5 bases and J by 0 bases, and 10 bases separated the two germline ends. This CDR3 spans 15 amino acids. CDR1 SEHNR and CDR2 FQNEAQ come from the germline V gene (reference sequence). The variable domain in full, completed from reference TRBV7-9 and TRBJ1-4, reads DTGVSQNPRHKITKRGQNVTFRCDPISEHNRLYWYRQTLGQGPEFLTYFQNEAQLEKSRLLSDRFSAERPKGSFSTLEIQRTEQGDSAMYLCASSAWATTNEKLFFGSGTQLSVL.

This clone has more than one count but fewer than ten. The rearrangement uses TRBV11-1 and TRBJ1-1; D remains ambiguous. The length of the CDR3 is 14 residues. The germline V gene has CDR1 SGHAT and CDR2 FQDESV (reference sequence). V dropped 2 bases and J dropped 5 bases, with 12 bases sitting between them. CDR3 DNA: TGTGCCAGCAGCTTAATTGAGGCGAGTACTGAAGCTTTCTTT. It yields the protein CASSLIEASTEAFF.

The table lists this clone with a few counts. The chain joins TRBV4-2 to TRBJ2-5, with 8 bases identical to TRBD1. V dropped 5 bases and J dropped 3; count of bases not matched to a gene: 5. Germline CDR1 and CDR2: LGHNA and YNFKEQ. The CDR3 sequence is 14 residues long. In DNA form, the CDR3 reads TGTGCCAGCAGCTTAGGGACAGGAAAAGAGACCCAGTACTTC. It yields the protein CASSLGTGKETQYF.

This clone turned up a few times. The chain recombines TRBV5-6 with TRBJ2-7; possible D gene TRBD1, 6 bases. In germline, CDR1 is SGHDT, CDR2 YYEEEE. With 0 bases removed from V and 0 bases from J, the gap between germline ends came to 13 bases. The CDR3 totals 16 residues. In nucleotides, the CDR3 is TGTGCCAGCAGCTTGGGGGGGCTAGGATACTCCTACGAGCAGTACTTC. Translated, it gives CASSLGGLGYSYEQYF.

The chain has TRBV5-6 and TRBJ2-7; 12 nucleotides line up with TRBD2. The CDR3 runs to 17 residues. Germline V gives CDR1 SGHDT, CDR2 YYEEEE. The V segment lost 2 bases and the J segment 4 bases; nucleotides outside the gene matches: 10. CDR3 sequence reads: CASSLPHPGTSGYEQYF. The CDR3 DNA follows: TGTGCCAGCAGCTTACCCCATCCCGGGACTAGCGGGTACGAGCAGTACTTC.

J is TRBJ2-1 and V is TRBV30; possible D gene TRBD2, 6 bases. The CDR3 loop spans 13 amino acids. V was shortened by 0 bases and J by 7 bases, with 10 bases between the two germline ends. The germline V gene has CDR1 GTSNPN and CDR2 SVGIG (reference sequence). This CDR3 reads CAWSVGLANEQFF. The CDR3 nucleotides read TGTGCCTGGAGTGTAGGGCTAGCGAATGAGCAGTTCTTC.

This rearrangement joins TRBV7-8 to TRBJ1-4, with D possibly TRBD1 on 5 matching bases. The CDR3 is made up of 16 amino acids. Germline V CDR1 and CDR2: SGHVS, FQNEAQ. Deletions cut 1 base from V and 4 bases from J, with 13 bases between. DNA of the CDR3: TGTGCCAGCAGCTTAGAACTCGGGACCATTAATGAAAAACTGTTTTTT. As protein: CASSLELGTINEKLFF.

This clone has only a few counts. The rearrangement joins TRBV7-3 to TRBJ2-5; 9 bases agree with TRBD2. Germline trimming cut 4 bases from V and 3 bases from J; bases unmatched to any gene: 3. The CDR3 extends over 14 amino acids. CDR1 is SGHTA, CDR2 FQGTGA, per germline. DNA of the CDR3: TGTGCCAGCAGCTCTCTAGCGGGAAAAGAGACCCAGTACTTC. Translation gives CASSSLAGKETQYF.

The J gene is TRBJ2-2, the V gene TRBV11-2, with TRBD1 identical over 8 bases. Germline trimming cut 2 bases from V and 7 bases from J; bases unmatched to any gene: 9. Germline V lookup: CDR1 SGHAT, CDR2 FQNNGV. The CDR3 sequence is 16 residues long. CDR3 amino acids: CASSLSRGPKGGELFF. The CDR3 nucleotides are TGTGCCAGCAGCTTATCCAGGGGGCCCAAGGGCGGGGAGCTGTTTTTT.

Relative to its sample, this clone is large. V usage is TRBV12-5 and J usage is TRBJ1-1, with D tentatively TRBD1 (5 bases). V was cut by 7 bases and J by 3 bases, with 9 bases left in between. In germline, CDR1 is LGHNT, CDR2 FRNRAP. This CDR3 has 12 amino acids. The CDR3 spells CASVRVDTEAFF. CDR3 sequence (DNA): TGTGCTAGTGTCAGGGTGGACACTGAAGCTTTCTTT.